The 24 T cell receptor beta chains in this list originate from one sample, sequenced in a study of blood T cells in healthy people across ages (dated by TCRdb to the mid-2010s). Libraries came from 5' RACE. Instrument on record: Illumina HiSeq 2500. A second about 7 to 11 cycle PCR used a sample-barcoded 5' primer and a J-beta primer mix. TCRdb reran the public reads through fastp at Q25 and MiXCR, keeping productive beta chains. Rows matching on CDR3 protein sequence are summarized as one entry with the most common DNA and genes. This sample comprises about 1.6 million distinct CDR3 sequences, roughly 30% of them detected only once. The top ten constitute 10% to 12% of the sample. Sequenced sample: blood. The receptors derive from a woman in her 30s in good health.

This clonotype was counted a few times. This chain joins TRBV6-2 or TRBV6-3 and TRBJ2-1; the D is unclear. The CDR3 runs to 12 residues. Trimming cost V 2 bases and J 7 bases, with 6 bases left between them. CDR1 and CDR2 (germline): MNHEY, SVGEGT. CDR3: CASSYLANEQFF. In DNA, the CDR3 is TGTGCCAGCAGTTACCTCGCAAATGAGCAGTTCTTC.

This clonotype was observed a few times. The rearrangement joins TRBV20-1 to TRBJ2-5, with 7 bases that match TRBD2. Germline CDR1 is DFQATT and CDR2 is SNEGSKA (reference sequence). V shed 3 bases, J shed 7 bases, and the junction held 11 bases outside the gene matches. The CDR3 spans 14 residues. Written as DNA, the CDR3 is TGCAGTGCTAGGCCGGGACGGGGGGTTACGACCCAGTACTTC. Its protein is CSARPGRGVTTQYF.

The table lists this clonotype with a few counts. The chain couples TRBV20-1 to TRBJ2-1; D uncertain. Germline CDR1 is DFQATT and CDR2 is SNEGSKA (reference sequence). Between the trimmed V and J ends, which lost 3 bases and 6 bases, there was a span of 6 bases. The CDR3 is 11 amino acids. CDR3 region: CSASKGNEQFF. CDR3 nucleotides: TGCAGTGCTAGCAAAGGCAATGAGCAGTTCTTC.

There are a few counts of this clonotype. This chain joins TRBV18 and TRBJ2-7; no reliable D call. This CDR3 has 15 amino acids. Germline-derived CDR1 and CDR2 are KGHSH and LQKENI. V lost 3 bases, J lost 2 bases, and 14 bases lay in between. CDR3 coding DNA: TGTGCCAGCTCACCTTCCGCGGACGCCACCTACGAGCAGTACTTC. Protein sequence: CASSPSADATYEQYF.

This clonotype appeared many times. This CDR3 is CSAKDDRSSYEQYF. Written as DNA, the CDR3 is TGCAGTGCTAAAGACGACAGGAGCTCCTACGAGCAGTACTTC. V is TRBV20-1 and J is TRBJ2-7; TRBD1 might be the D (6 bases). CDR1 is DFQATT, CDR2 SNEGSKA, per germline (reference sequence). The germline V and J ends were trimmed by 4 bases and 0 bases, with 13 bases remaining between them. This CDR3 region has 14 residues.

Only a few counts were recorded for this clonotype. This chain connects TRBV27 to TRBJ1-5; 11 bases are a match to TRBD1. CDR3 length: 15 amino acids. CDR1 is MNHEY and CDR2 is SMNVEV in the germline V gene (reference sequence). The junction had 6 bases not matched to a gene; V was cut back by 4 bases and J by 7 bases. The CDR3: CASSSSGTGGQPQHF. The CDR3 nucleotides read TGTGCCAGCAGTTCTTCCGGGACAGGGGGACAGCCCCAGCATTTT.

This chain joins TRBV27 and TRBJ1-5; D ambiguous. This CDR3 region has 13 residues. V dropped 2 bases and J dropped 7 bases, with 9 bases sitting between them. Germline V gene lookup returns CDR1 MNHEY and CDR2 SMNVEV (reference sequence). CDR3 DNA: TGTGCCAGCAGTTTAGGTTATCGACAGCCCCAGCATTTT. This gives the protein CASSLGYRQPQHF.

The gene calls are TRBV6-1 and TRBJ2-5; TRBD1 aligns across 7 bases. The CDR3 covers 16 residues. Germline CDR1 MNHNS, CDR2 SASEGT. V lost 6 bases to trimming and J lost 5 bases; unmatched junction nucleotides: 15. CDR3 in amino acids: CASRPKDRSPRETQYF. The CDR3 DNA follows: TGTGCCAGCAGACCGAAGGACAGGTCCCCCAGGGAGACCCAGTACTTC.

The chain uses TRBV2 and TRBJ2-1; 11 bases align to TRBD2. Germline CDR1 SNHLY, CDR2 FYNNEI. Losses at the gene ends were 5 bases for V and 6 bases for J; bases not matched to a gene: 6. CDR3 length: 15 residues. This chain's CDR3 is CASSPSSGGINEQFF. The CDR3 DNA sequence: TGTGCCAGCAGTCCGTCTAGCGGGGGGATCAATGAGCAGTTCTTC.

This clonotype was seen many times. The V call is TRBV29-1, the J call TRBJ2-1; D not certain. V lost 4 bases and J lost 0, with 16 bases in between. Germline V gives CDR1 SQVTM, CDR2 ANQGSEA. The CDR3 length is 16 residues. The CDR3 nucleotides read TGCAGCGTTGTATGGGATCTCTACAGCTCCTACAATGAGCAGTTCTTC. It is translated as CSVVWDLYSSYNEQFF.

The chain recombines TRBV15 with TRBJ2-1; D possibly corresponds to TRBD2 (5 bases). Trimming stripped 1 base from V and 13 bases from J, with 11 bases between. CDR3 length: 12 amino acids. Germline CDR1 LNHNV, CDR2 YYDKDF (reference sequence). The CDR3 nucleotides are TGTGCCACCAGCAGAGCCACTAGTGATCAGTTCTTC. Its protein is CATSRATSDQFF. Together with reference TRBV15 and TRBJ2-1, the CDR3 gives the full variable domain: DAMVIQNPRYQVTQFGKPVTLSCSQTLNHNVMYWYQQKSSQAPKLLFHYYDKDFNNEADTPDNFQSRRPNTSFCFLDIRSPGLGDTAMYLCATSRATSDQFFGPGTRLTVL.

The V call is TRBV20-1, the J call TRBJ1-5; D is unresolved. Germline V gene data show CDR1 as DFQATT and CDR2 as SNEGSKA (reference sequence). Trimming removed 3 bases at V and 6 bases at J, with 9 bases between. The CDR3 covers 12 residues. CDR3 DNA: TGCAGTGCTAGGGAAAGAATTCAGCCCCAGCATTTT. This translates into CSARERIQPQHF.

V and J are TRBV7-9 and TRBJ2-7, with D uncertain. CDR3 size: 14 residues. Germline V gene sequence: CDR1 SEHNR, CDR2 FQNEAQ (reference sequence). V was trimmed by 4 bases and J by 0 bases, leaving 10 bases between them. CDR3 amino acids: CASSSQTVSYEQYF. The CDR3 DNA reads as TGTGCCAGCAGCTCTCAGACGGTCTCCTACGAGCAGTACTTC.

CDR3 DNA: TGTGCCAGCAGCTTAGCCCCTAGCGATCTCTACGTGCAGTACTTC. This translates into CASSLAPSDLYVQYF. The J gene is TRBJ2-4, the V gene TRBV7-6; D might be TRBD2 (6 bases). V lost 0 bases to trimming and J lost 13 bases, with 19 bases between them. This CDR3 has 15 residues. Germline V gene sequence: CDR1 SGHVS, CDR2 FNYEAQ.

This chain joins TRBV20-1 and TRBJ2-7; 8 bases line up with TRBD2. Losses at the gene ends were 1 base for V and 0 bases for J; bases not matched to a gene: 11. CDR3 size: 17 residues. CDR1 and CDR2 (germline): DFQATT, SNEGSKA (reference sequence). CDR3 loop: CSARGGSAGVSSYEQYF. Written as DNA, the CDR3 is TGCAGTGCTAGAGGAGGGTCAGCGGGAGTCTCCTCCTACGAGCAGTACTTC.

This clonotype was seen a few times. The V gene is TRBV11-2, the J gene TRBJ1-4; D may be TRBD1 (6 bases). Germline assignment: CDR1 SGHAT and CDR2 FQNNGV. The CDR3 has 14 amino acids. Trimming took 4 bases from V and 5 from J, leaving 11 bases between them. CDR3: CASSSRGQNEKLFF. CDR3 in DNA: TGTGCCAGCAGCTCGAGAGGACAGAATGAAAAACTGTTTTTT.

The chain is built from TRBV20-1 and TRBJ2-7; perhaps TRBD2 as D (5 bases). V lost 5 bases to trimming and J lost 1 base, with 15 bases between them. CDR1 is DFQATT and CDR2 is SNEGSKA in the germline V gene (reference sequence). The CDR3 runs 14 residues. CDR3 region: CSAPEGRRSYEQYF. CDR3 in DNA: TGCAGTGCTCCGGAAGGAAGGAGGTCCTACGAGCAGTACTTC.

The gene calls are TRBV12-3 or TRBV12-4 and TRBJ1-5, with D tentatively TRBD1 (5 bases). V dropped 4 bases and J dropped 5 bases, with 15 bases sitting between them. This CDR3 contains 15 residues. The CDR3 sequence: CASSSAGKGHQPQHF. As DNA, the CDR3 is TGTGCCAGCAGTTCTGCAGGGAAAGGCCATCAGCCCCAGCATTTT.

This rearrangement joins TRBV15 to TRBJ2-1; D may match TRBD1 or TRBD2 (5 bases each). The CDR3 length is 13 residues. The V end was cut by 1 base, the J end by 5 bases, with 6 bases between. CDR1 and CDR2 from the germline V gene are LNHNV and YYDKDF (reference sequence). CDR3: CATSRGDDNEQFF. The CDR3 DNA reads as TGTGCCACCAGCAGAGGGGACGACAATGAGCAGTTCTTC.

This clonotype was seen ten or more times. The chain links TRBV29-1 to TRBJ2-7, with TRBD2 matching over 10 bases. The CDR3 runs 15 residues. Trimming removed 6 bases from V and 4 bases from J; junction bases left unmatched: 12. Looked up from germline, CDR1 is SQVTM and CDR2 is ANQGSEA. Here the CDR3 reads CSVETPQREGYEQYF. Written as DNA, the CDR3 is TGCAGCGTAGAGACCCCCCAGCGGGAGGGGTACGAGCAGTACTTC.

Concerning this clonotype: Sequence at one end of the junction differs from germline and may be a read error. The chain employs TRBV7-9 and TRBJ2-7; the match to TRBD1 covers 8 bases. The germline V gene encodes CDR1 SEHNR and CDR2 FQNEAQ (reference sequence). The CDR3 has 15 residues. CDR3 nucleotide sequence: TGTGCCAGCAGCGGCAGACAGGGGAAGGGGTACGAGCGGTACTTC. It specifies CASSGRQGKGYERYF.

This clonotype was detected a few times. The J gene is TRBJ2-7, the V gene TRBV7-9, with TRBD2 as a possible D gene (6 bases). Between the trimmed V and J ends, which lost 5 bases and 2 bases, there was a span of 13 bases. CDR1 and CDR2 from the germline V gene are SEHNR and FQNEAQ (reference sequence). The CDR3 has 14 amino acids. This CDR3 reads CASSPPTRPYEQYF. In DNA form, the CDR3 reads TGTGCCAGCAGCCCCCCGACTAGACCCTACGAGCAGTACTTC.

The chain has TRBV28 and TRBJ1-5, with a tentative D call TRBD1 (5 bases). The CDR3 spans 15 residues. In germline, CDR1 is MDHEN, CDR2 SYDVKM. Trimming stripped 2 bases from V and 6 bases from J, with 14 bases between. The CDR3 DNA sequence: TGTGCCAGCAGTTTACAGGGTAGAGAAAGTCAGCCCCAGCATTTT. This sequence encodes CASSLQGRESQPQHF.

This chain joins TRBV3-1 and TRBJ2-7; weak D call: TRBD2 (6 bases). CDR3 length: 17 residues. Germline lookup yields CDR1 LGHDT and CDR2 YNNKEL (reference sequence). The V gene lost 0 bases and the J gene lost 4 bases, with 19 bases spanning the gap. The CDR3 coding sequence is TGTGCCAGCAGCCAAGAGGGGTGCCGCGCGGGATCATACGAGCAGTACTTC. It yields the protein CASSQEGCRAGSYEQYF.